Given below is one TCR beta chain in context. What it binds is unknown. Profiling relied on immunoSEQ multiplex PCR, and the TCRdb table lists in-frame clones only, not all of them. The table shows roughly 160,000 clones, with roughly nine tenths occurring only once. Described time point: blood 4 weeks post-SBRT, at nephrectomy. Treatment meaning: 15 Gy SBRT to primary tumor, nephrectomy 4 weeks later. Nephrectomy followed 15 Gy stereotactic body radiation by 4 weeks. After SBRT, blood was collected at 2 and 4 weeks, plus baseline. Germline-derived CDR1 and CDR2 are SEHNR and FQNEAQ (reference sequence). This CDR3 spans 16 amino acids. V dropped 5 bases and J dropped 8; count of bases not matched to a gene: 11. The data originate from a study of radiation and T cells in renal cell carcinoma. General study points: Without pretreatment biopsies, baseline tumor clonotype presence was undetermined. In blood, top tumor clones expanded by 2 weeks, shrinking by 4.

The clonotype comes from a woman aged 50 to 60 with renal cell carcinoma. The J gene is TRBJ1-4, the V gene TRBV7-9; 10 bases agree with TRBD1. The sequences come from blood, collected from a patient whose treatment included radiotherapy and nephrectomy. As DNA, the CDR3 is TGTGCCAGCAGCCCTCCCCGACAGGGGGCGGGAGAAAAACTGTTTTTT. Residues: CASSPPRQGAGEKLFF.